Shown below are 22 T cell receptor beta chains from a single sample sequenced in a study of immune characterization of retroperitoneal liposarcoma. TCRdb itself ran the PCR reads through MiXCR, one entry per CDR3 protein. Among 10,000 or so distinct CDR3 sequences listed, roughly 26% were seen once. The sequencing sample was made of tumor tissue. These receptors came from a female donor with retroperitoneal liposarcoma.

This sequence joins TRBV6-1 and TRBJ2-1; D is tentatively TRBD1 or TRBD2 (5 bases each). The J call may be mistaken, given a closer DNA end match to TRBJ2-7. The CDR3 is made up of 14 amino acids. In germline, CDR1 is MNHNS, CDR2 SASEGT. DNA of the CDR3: TGTGCCAGCAGTGAAGTGGGGACGTCCTACGAGCAGTACTTC. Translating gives CASSEVGTSYEQYF.

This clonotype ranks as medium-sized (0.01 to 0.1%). The CDR3 reads CASRTSGANTGELFF. The DNA for the CDR3 is TGTGCCAGCAGAACTAGCGGGGCTAACACCGGGGAGCTGTTTTTT. V is TRBV7-8 and J is TRBJ2-2, with 10 bases identical to TRBD2. The CDR3 length is 15 residues. J gave up 2 bases and V 6 bases, and 3 bases lay outside the gene matches. The germline V gene encodes CDR1 SGHVS and CDR2 FQNEAQ. Drawing the rest from reference TRBV7-8 and TRBJ2-2, the complete variable domain is GAGVSQSPRYKVAKRGQDVALRCDPISGHVSLFWYQQALGQGPEFLTYFQNEAQLDKSGLPSDRFFAERPEGSVSTLKIQRTQQEDSAVYLCASRTSGANTGELFFGEGSRLTVL.

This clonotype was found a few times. For the CDR3, the DNA is TGTGCCAGCAGCTCCGGACCGGGACGCGAGCAGTTCTTC. Residues: CASSSGPGREQFF. This rearrangement joins TRBV7-2 to TRBJ2-1, with D perhaps being TRBD1 or TRBD2 (5 bases each). Germline lookup yields CDR1 SGHTA and CDR2 FQGNSA. With 4 bases removed from V and 10 bases from J, the gap between germline ends came to 14 bases. This CDR3 comprises 13 residues.

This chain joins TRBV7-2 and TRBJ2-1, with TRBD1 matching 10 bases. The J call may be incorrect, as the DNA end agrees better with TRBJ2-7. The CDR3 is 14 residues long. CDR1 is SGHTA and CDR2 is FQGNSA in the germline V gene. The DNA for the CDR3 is TGTGCCAGCAGCCCCGACAGGGGGCGCCACGAGCAGTACTTC. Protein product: CASSPDRGRHEQYF.

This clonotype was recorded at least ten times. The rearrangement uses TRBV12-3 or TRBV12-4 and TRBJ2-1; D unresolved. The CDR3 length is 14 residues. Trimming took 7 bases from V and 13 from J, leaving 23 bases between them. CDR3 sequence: CASTTADGAQTQFF. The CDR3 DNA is TGTGCCAGCACCACGGCGGACGGCGCACAGACCCAGTTCTTC.

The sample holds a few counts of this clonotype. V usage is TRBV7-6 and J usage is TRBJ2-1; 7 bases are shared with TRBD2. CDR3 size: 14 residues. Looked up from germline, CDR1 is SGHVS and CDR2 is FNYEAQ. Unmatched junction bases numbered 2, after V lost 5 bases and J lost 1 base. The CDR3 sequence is CASSKGLSYNEQFF. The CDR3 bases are TGTGCCAGCAGCAAGGGACTATCCTACAATGAGCAGTTCTTC.

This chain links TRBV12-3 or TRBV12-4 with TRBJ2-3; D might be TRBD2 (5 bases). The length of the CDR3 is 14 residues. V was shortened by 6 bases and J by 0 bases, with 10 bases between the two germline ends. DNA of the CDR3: TGTGCCAGCAGACCCGGGGATAGCACAGATACGCAGTATTTT. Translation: CASRPGDSTDTQYF.

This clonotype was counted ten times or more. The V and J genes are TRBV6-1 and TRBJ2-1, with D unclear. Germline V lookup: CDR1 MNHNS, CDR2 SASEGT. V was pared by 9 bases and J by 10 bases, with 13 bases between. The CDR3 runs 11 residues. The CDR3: CASGSSYEQFF. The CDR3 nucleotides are TGTGCCAGTGGAAGCTCCTACGAGCAGTTCTTC.

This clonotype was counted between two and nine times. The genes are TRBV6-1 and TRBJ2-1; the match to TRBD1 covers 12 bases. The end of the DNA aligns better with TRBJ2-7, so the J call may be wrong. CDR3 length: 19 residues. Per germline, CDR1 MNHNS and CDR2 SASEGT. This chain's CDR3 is CASSTFGTGGGVGLYEQYF. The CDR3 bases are TGTGCCAGCAGTACCTTCGGGACAGGGGGCGGCGTGGGCCTCTACGAGCAGTACTTC.

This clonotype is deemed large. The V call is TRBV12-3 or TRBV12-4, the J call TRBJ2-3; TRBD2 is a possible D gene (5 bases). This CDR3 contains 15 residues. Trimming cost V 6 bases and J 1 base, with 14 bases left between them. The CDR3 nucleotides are TGTGCCAGCAGCCCAAGGGTGGGAGGCACAGATACGCAGTATTTT. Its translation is CASSPRVGGTDTQYF.

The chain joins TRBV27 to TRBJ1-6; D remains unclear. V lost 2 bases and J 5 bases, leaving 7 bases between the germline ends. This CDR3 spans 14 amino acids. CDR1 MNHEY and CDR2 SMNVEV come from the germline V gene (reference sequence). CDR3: CASSLREDNSPLHF. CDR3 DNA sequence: TGTGCCAGCAGTTTACGGGAGGATAATTCACCCCTCCACTTT.

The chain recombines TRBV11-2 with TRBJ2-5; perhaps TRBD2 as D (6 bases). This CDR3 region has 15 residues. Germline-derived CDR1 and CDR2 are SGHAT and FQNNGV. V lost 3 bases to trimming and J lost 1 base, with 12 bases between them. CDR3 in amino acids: CASSFSRGSQETQYF. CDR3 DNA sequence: TGTGCCAGCAGCTTCTCTCGGGGGAGCCAAGAGACCCAGTACTTC.

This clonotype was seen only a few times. The CDR3 DNA follows: TGTGCCACCGCCTATCCGGGGCGGACTGGGGCCAACGTCCTGACTTTC. It encodes CATAYPGRTGANVLTF. The rearrangement joins TRBV15 to TRBJ2-6, with D possibly called TRBD1 or TRBD2 (5 bases each). CDR3 length: 16 amino acids. V lost 8 bases, J lost 2 bases, and 16 bases lay in between. Germline CDR1 and CDR2: LNHNV and YYDKDF (reference sequence). The variable domain in full, completed from reference TRBV15 and TRBJ2-6, reads DAMVIQNPRYQVTQFGKPVTLSCSQTLNHNVMYWYQQKSSQAPKLLFHYYDKDFNNEADTPDNFQSRRPNTSFCFLDIRSPGLGDTAMYLCATAYPGRTGANVLTFGAGSRLTVL.

The CDR3 DNA is TGTGCCACCAGTGATTTCTCCGGGACAGGGCAGTTCTTC. This translates into CATSDFSGTGQFF. This rearrangement joins TRBV24-1 to TRBJ2-1; 8 bases agree with TRBD1. The J segment lost 12 bases and the V segment lost 1 base, leaving 4 bases of the junction unmatched. The CDR3 is 13 residues long. The germline gives CDR1 KGHDR, CDR2 SFDVKD.

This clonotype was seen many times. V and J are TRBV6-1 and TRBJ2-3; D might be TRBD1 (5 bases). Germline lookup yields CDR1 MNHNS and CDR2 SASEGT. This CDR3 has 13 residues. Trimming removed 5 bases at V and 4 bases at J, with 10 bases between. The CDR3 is CASSIRQSDTQYF. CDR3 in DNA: TGTGCCAGCAGTATCCGACAGTCAGATACGCAGTATTTT.

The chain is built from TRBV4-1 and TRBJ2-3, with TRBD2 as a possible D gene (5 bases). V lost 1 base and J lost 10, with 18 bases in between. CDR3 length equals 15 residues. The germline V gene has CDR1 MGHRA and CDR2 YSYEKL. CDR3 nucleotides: TGCGCCAGCAGCCAAGTCGGGCCCCGGGAATATTCGCAGTATTTT. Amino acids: CASSQVGPREYSQYF.

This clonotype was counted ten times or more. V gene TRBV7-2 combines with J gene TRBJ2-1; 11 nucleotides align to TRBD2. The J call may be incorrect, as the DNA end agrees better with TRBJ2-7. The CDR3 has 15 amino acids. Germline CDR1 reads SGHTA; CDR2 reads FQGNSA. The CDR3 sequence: CASSSPGLAVYEQYF. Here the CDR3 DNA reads TGTGCCAGCAGTTCTCCGGGACTAGCGGTATACGAGCAGTACTTC.

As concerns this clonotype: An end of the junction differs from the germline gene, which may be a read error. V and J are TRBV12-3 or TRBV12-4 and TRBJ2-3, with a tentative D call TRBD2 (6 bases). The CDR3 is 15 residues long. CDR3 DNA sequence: TGTGTCAGCAGCCCAAGGGTGGGAGGCACAGATACGCGGTATTTT. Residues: CVSSPRVGGTDTRYF.

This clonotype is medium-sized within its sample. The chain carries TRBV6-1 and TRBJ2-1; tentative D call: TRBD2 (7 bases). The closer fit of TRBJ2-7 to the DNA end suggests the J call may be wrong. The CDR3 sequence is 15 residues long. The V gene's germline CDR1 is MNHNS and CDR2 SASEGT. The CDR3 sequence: CASSARGGGYYEQYF. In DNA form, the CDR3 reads TGTGCCAGCAGTGCCCGGGGAGGGGGTTACTACGAGCAGTACTTC.

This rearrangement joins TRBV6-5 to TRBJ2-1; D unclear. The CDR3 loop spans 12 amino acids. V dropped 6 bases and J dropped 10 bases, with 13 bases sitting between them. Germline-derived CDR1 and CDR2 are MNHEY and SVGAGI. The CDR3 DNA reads TGTGCCAGCAGAGACTTTAGCCGGGAGCAGTTCTTC. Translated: CASRDFSREQFF.

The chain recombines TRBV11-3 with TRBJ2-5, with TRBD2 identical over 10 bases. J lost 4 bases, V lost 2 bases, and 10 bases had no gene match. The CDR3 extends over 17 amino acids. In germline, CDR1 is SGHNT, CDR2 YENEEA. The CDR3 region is CASSLSRLAGAGETQYF. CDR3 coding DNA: TGTGCCAGCAGCTTATCTCGTCTAGCGGGAGCGGGAGAGACCCAGTACTTC.

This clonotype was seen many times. The CDR3 coding sequence is TGTGCCAGCAGTGAAGCGGCACCCGGGCAGGGCACAGATACGCAGTATTTT. Protein: CASSEAAPGQGTDTQYF. V gene TRBV6-1 combines with J gene TRBJ2-3, with D hard to call. Germline V gene data show CDR1 as MNHNS and CDR2 as SASEGT. Trimming shortened V by 0 bases and J by 1 base, and 14 bases separated the two germline ends. The CDR3 is 17 residues long.